This T cell receptor beta chain was sequenced for a study of blood T cell repertoires in COVID-19. Study background: Italy, Spain and the United States were the sources of the convalescent and acute COVID-19 samples.

The repertoire was sequenced with immunoSEQ multiplex PCR; TCRdb's copy has only in-frame clones and lacks some. The data contain some 220,000 clones, 70% to 90% of them singletons. Germline V CDR1 and CDR2: SEHNR, FQNEAQ (reference sequence). The CDR3 runs 15 residues. V lost 3 bases and J lost 7; bases outside the gene matches: 8. Sequencing used peripheral blood. This sequence was found in a woman aged 55-70 years with active or convalescent COVID-19. The genes are TRBV7-9 and TRBJ2-1; 8 bases are a match to TRBD2. CDR3 nucleotides: TGTGCCAGCAGCTTTGTCCGGGGGGGCGGGAATGAGCAGTTCTTC. Protein sequence: CASSFVRGGGNEQFF.